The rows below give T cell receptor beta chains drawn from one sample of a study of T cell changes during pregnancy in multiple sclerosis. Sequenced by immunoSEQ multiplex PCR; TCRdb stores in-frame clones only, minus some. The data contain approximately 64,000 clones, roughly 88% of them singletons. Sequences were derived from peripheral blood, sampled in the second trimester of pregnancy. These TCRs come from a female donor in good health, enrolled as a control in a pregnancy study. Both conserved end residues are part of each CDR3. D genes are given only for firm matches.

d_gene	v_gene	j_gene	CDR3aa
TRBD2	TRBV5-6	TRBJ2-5	CASSFGLSGVETQYF
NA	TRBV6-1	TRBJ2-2	CASSKGGDPTGELFF
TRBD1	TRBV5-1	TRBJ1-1	CASSRATGDPGTEAFF
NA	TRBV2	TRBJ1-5	CASSELENVGNQPQHF
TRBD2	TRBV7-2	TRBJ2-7	CASSLAGGYEQYF
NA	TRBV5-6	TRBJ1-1	CASSFRNTEAFF
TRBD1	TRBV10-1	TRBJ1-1	CASSHGPGQGNTEAFF
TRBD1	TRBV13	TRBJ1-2	CASSDRTGVVYGYTF
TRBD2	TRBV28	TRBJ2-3	CASSLRLSGRARDTQYF
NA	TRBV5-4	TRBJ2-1	CASSTKTSIYEQFF
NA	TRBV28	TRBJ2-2	CASSFSGGDTGELFF
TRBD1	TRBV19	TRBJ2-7	CASSKLQGATSYEQYF
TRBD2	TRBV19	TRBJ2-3	CASSKSQTSGRFADTQYF
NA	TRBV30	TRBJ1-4	CAWMRQFSTNEKLFF
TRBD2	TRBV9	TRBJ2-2	CASSVGLAETGELFF
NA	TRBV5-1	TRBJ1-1	CASSLDRVTEAFF
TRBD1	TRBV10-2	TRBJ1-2	CASTPGQANYGYTF